This TCR beta chain was found in a study of blood T cells in healthy people across ages. Alongside a J-beta primer mix, a sample-barcoded 5' primer served in a second PCR lasting about 6 to 12 cycles. TCRdb passed the 5' RACE reads through MiXCR, listing each CDR3 protein once. The sample shows roughly 570,000 distinct CDR3 sequences, about 25% of them seen only once. The donors, aged about 6 to 95, were healthy Caucasians from Russia. V was pared by 4 bases and J by 5 bases, with 6 bases of the junction left unmatched. Germline values: CDR1 LGHNT, CDR2 FRNRAP. CDR3 length equals 14 residues. This TCR came from a woman aged 70 to 79 in good health. The source material was blood. The chain is built from TRBV12-5 and TRBJ2-5; 8 nucleotides align to TRBD2. The CDR3 nucleotides read TGTGCTAGTGGTTCCGGGGGGGCTTGGGAGACCCAGTACTTC. Amino acid sequence: CASGSGGAWETQYF.